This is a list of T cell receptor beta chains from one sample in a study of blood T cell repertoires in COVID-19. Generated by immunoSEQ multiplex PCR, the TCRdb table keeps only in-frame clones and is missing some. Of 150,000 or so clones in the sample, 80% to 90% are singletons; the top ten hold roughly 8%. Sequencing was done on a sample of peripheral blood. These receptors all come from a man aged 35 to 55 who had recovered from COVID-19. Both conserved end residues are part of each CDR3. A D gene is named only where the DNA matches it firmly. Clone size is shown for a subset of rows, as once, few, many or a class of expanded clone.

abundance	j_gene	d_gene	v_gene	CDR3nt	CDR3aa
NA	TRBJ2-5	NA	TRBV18	TGTGCCAGCTCACCCTTAATAGAGACCCAGTACTTC	CASSPLIETQYF
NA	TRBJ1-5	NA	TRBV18	TGTGCCAGCTCACAAGAGTCAGGGGTTCGGAGCAATCAGCCCCAGCATTTT	CASSQESGVRSNQPQHF
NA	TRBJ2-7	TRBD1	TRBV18	TGTGCCAGCTCACCCCACGGACAGGGGACCTACGAGCAGTACTTC	CASSPHGQGTYEQYF
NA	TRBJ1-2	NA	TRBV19	TGTGCCAGTAGTATAGATGTGGTCAGACAATATGGCTACACCTTC	CASSIDVVRQYGYTF
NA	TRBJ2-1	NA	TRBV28	TGTGCCAGCACAGGGTACCCTTACAATGAGCAGTTCTTC	CASTGYPYNEQFF
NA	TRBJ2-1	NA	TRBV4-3	TGCGCCAGCAGCGCCTGGCGGGGCTCCTACAATGAGCAGTTCTTC	CASSAWRGSYNEQFF
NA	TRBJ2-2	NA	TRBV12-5	TGTGCTAGTGGTTCAGGGGCGCCCGGCACCGGGGAGCTGTTTTTT	CASGSGAPGTGELFF
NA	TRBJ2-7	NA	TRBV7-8	TGTGCCAGCAGCTCGCCGGGAGCCCCCTACGAGCAGTACTTC	CASSSPGAPYEQYF
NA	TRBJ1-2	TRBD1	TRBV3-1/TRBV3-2	TGTGCCAGCAGCCAAAGATTCCTGACAGGGGTAGATGGCTACACCTTC	CASSQRFLTGVDGYTF
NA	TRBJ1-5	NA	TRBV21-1	TGTGCCAGCAGCAAAGGCACGAGAACCAATAGCAATCAGCCCCAGCATTTT	CASSKGTRTNSNQPQHF
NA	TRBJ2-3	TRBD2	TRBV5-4	TGTGCCAGCAGCCCGGGGGGACTAGCGGGAGCCGATACGCAGTATTTT	CASSPGGLAGADTQYF
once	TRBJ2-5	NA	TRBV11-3	TGTGCCAGCAGCTTGGGACTCGGGGAGACCCAGTACTTC	CASSLGLGETQYF
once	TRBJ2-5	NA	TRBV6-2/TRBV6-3	TGTGCCAGCAGTCTGGACTTTTACCAAGAGACCCAGTACTTC	CASSLDFYQETQYF
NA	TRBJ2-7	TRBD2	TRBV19	TGTGCCAGTAGTATTGTGGGCGCGAGGACTAGCGGGATGTCCTACGAGCAGTACTTC	CASSIVGARTSGMSYEQYF